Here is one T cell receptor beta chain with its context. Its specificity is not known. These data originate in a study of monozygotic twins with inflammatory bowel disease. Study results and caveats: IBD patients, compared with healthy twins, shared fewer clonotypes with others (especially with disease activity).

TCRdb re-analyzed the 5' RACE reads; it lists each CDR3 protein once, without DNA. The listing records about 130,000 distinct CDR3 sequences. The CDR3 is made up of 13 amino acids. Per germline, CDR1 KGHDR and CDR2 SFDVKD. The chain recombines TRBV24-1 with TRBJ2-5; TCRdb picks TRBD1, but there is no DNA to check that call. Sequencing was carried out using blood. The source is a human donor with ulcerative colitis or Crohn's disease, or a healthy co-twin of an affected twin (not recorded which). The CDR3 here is CATSASPIETQYF.